The entry that follows covers one TCR beta chain sequence. Only in-frame clones appear in the TCRdb table, and some are missing; sequencing was by immunoSEQ multiplex PCR. Among roughly 200,000 clones, approximately 86% were seen once, and the ten largest hold roughly 4%. The record originates from a study of blood T cell repertoires in COVID-19. The V gene lost 2 bases and the J gene lost 0 bases, with 19 bases spanning the gap. The germline gives CDR1 KGHSH, CDR2 LQKENI. CDR3 length: 18 residues. During the 2 weeks before they entered the study, exposed participants had met someone with a PCR-confirmed or clinician-diagnosed COVID-19 case.

The chain joins TRBV18 to TRBJ1-2; the D gene is possibly TRBD1 (6 bases). The receptor comes from a woman in her thirties who had been exposed to COVID-19. The sample consisted of PBMCs or T cells enriched from blood (not recorded which). The chain's CDR3 is CASSPSQNRGKANYGYTF. The CDR3, as DNA: TGTGCCAGCTCACCATCCCAAAATAGGGGGAAGGCTAACTATGGCTACACCTTC.